Following are 15 T cell receptor beta chains from one sample sequenced in a study of T-cell memory formation after mild COVID-19. MiXCR, applied by TCRdb to the 5' RACE reads, yields one record per CDR3 protein. The sample consists of under 300,000 distinct CDR3 sequences, 8% to 9% of them appearing once. The source material was PBMCs or a T cell subset sorted from them (not recorded which). The origin of the receptors is a man aged 18 to 29 who had mild COVID-19 (a few samples of this study predate the infection). Cell type and time point are not known.

The rearrangement joins TRBV7-8 to TRBJ2-5; a possible D gene is TRBD1 (6 bases). V lost 5 bases, J lost 4 bases, and 14 bases lay in between. The germline V gene has CDR1 SGHVS and CDR2 FQNEAQ. The CDR3 consists of 14 residues. The CDR3 is CASSHRVSGETQYF. CDR3 bases: TGTGCCAGCAGCCACAGGGTTTCCGGAGAGACCCAGTACTTC.

As regards this clonotype: At one end, the junction sequence differs from germline, possibly due to a read error. Here the CDR3 reads CDSSSIRRAFF. CDR3 bases: TGTGACAGCAGCTCGATAAGGAGGGCTTTCTTT. The genes are TRBV7-2 and TRBJ1-1; D is undetermined. The CDR3 totals 11 residues. Germline V gives CDR1 SGHTA, CDR2 FQGNSA.

J is TRBJ2-2 and V is TRBV20-1, with 10 bases matching TRBD1. Trimming at V came to 5 bases and at J to 7 bases, leaving 7 bases not matched to a gene. Per the germline V gene, CDR1 is DFQATT and CDR2 is SNEGSKA (reference sequence). This CDR3 has 14 residues. This CDR3 is CSASRQGAGGELFF. CDR3 in DNA: TGCAGTGCTTCTCGACAGGGGGCCGGCGGGGAGCTGTTTTTT.

This clonotype was observed many times. The chain has TRBV24-1 and TRBJ2-3; either TRBD1 or TRBD2 may supply D (5 bases each). V was cut by 3 bases and J by 4 bases, with 16 bases left in between. The CDR3 contains 16 residues. Germline assignment: CDR1 KGHDR and CDR2 SFDVKD. CDR3 sequence (DNA): TGTGCCACCAGTGATGCGGACCCGGGGCACGCAGATACGCAGTATTTT. It codes for CATSDADPGHADTQYF.

This clonotype came up a few times. V and J are TRBV29-1 and TRBJ2-1, with 15 bases fitting TRBD2. CDR3 length: 16 residues. V lost 7 bases and J lost 2; bases outside the gene matches: 6. Germline V gene lookup returns CDR1 SQVTM and CDR2 ANQGSEA. CDR3 region: CSARTSGGGPYNEQFF. The CDR3 DNA reads as TGCAGCGCCCGGACTAGCGGGGGGGGGCCCTACAATGAGCAGTTCTTC.

Of note for this clonotype: A clone one base away is much larger, so this may be a read error. The chain couples TRBV5-1 to TRBJ1-2, with 7 bases identical to TRBD1. J was trimmed by 8 bases and V by 3 bases; bases with no gene match: 7. The CDR3 totals 13 residues. Germline values: CDR1 SGHRS, CDR2 YFSETQ. DNA for the CDR3: TGCGCCAGCAGCTCAGGAACAGGGGTAGGCTACACCTTC. It translates to CASSSGTGVGYTF.

This clonotype has just a few counts. The rearrangement links TRBV6-2 or TRBV6-3 to TRBJ2-7; either TRBD1 or TRBD2 may supply D (5 bases each). Per the germline V gene, CDR1 is MNHEY and CDR2 is SVGEGT. Trimming took 4 bases from V and 0 from J, leaving 10 bases between them. The CDR3 has 14 residues. For the CDR3, the DNA is TGTGCCAGCAGTTGGGACCCCCTCTCCTACGAGCAGTACTTC. Encoded protein: CASSWDPLSYEQYF.

The rearrangement links TRBV5-1 to TRBJ2-2; D gene unclear. Between the trimmed V and J ends, which lost 4 bases and 5 bases, there was a span of 9 bases. This CDR3 region has 13 residues. Germline V gene data show CDR1 as SGHRS and CDR2 as YFSETQ. CDR3 amino acids: CASSLTLTGELFF. DNA for the CDR3: TGCGCCAGCAGCCTGACTTTAACCGGGGAGCTGTTTTTT.

The chain links TRBV2 to TRBJ1-1; the D is unclear. The CDR3 length is 8 residues. The V end lost 7 bases, the J end lost 11 bases, and 5 bases lay between the germline ends. Germline assignment: CDR1 SNHLY and CDR2 FYNNEI. The CDR3 DNA sequence: TGTGCCAGCAATGGGGCTTTCTTT. Translated: CASNGAFF.

The chain combines TRBV12-3 or TRBV12-4 with TRBJ1-4; unclear D gene. The CDR3 loop spans 14 amino acids. The germline V and J ends were trimmed by 3 bases and 5 bases, with 10 bases remaining between them. The CDR3 sequence is CASSFGQLNEKLFF. The DNA for the CDR3 is TGTGCCAGCAGTTTTGGGCAGTTAAATGAAAAACTGTTTTTT.

This clonotype was picked up a small number of times. The gene calls are TRBV7-9 and TRBJ2-5; D may correspond to TRBD1 or TRBD2 (6 bases each). Germline loops: CDR1 SEHNR, CDR2 FQNEAQ (reference sequence). V lost 4 bases, J lost 5 bases, and 20 bases lay in between. CDR3 size: 16 residues. The CDR3, as DNA: TGTGCCAGCAGCTCCTTTTGGGGGGCCCATCGGGAGACCCAGTACTTC. This translates into CASSSFWGAHRETQYF.

This clonotype was found a few times. A junction boundary mismatches the germline segment, possibly from a read error. The V gene is TRBV3-1, the J gene TRBJ2-6; possibly TRBD2 for D (5 bases). CDR3 length: 15 residues. The germline V gene has CDR1 LGHDT and CDR2 YNNKEL (reference sequence). As DNA, the CDR3 is TGTGCCAGCAGCAAAGACTACTCTGGGGCCAACGTCCTGACTTTC. It encodes CASSKDYSGANVLTF.

This clonotype showed up many times. The chain carries TRBV27 and TRBJ2-5; D perhaps matches TRBD2 (6 bases). Trimming removed 5 bases at V and 1 base at J, with 20 bases between. The CDR3 is made up of 17 amino acids. Per the germline V gene, CDR1 is MNHEY and CDR2 is SMNVEV (reference sequence). The CDR3 protein is CASSPTPGGRGQETQYF. The CDR3, as DNA: TGTGCCAGCAGTCCCACTCCCGGGGGTAGGGGCCAAGAGACCCAGTACTTC.

Many counts were recorded for this clonotype. The V gene is TRBV5-6, the J gene TRBJ2-1; D is uncertain. This CDR3 is built from 12 residues. CDR1 is SGHDT, CDR2 YYEEEE, per germline. Deletions cut 1 base from V and 10 bases from J, with 9 bases between. CDR3 in DNA: TGTGCCAGCAGCTTGAGAAGAACCGAGCAGTTCTTC. It translates to CASSLRRTEQFF.

The V and J genes are TRBV7-9 and TRBJ1-6; 7 bases are shared with TRBD1. V lost 0 bases and J lost 6; bases outside the gene matches: 5. The CDR3 loop spans 16 amino acids. Looked up from germline, CDR1 is SEHNR and CDR2 is FQNEAQ (reference sequence). This chain's CDR3 is CASSLALAGGNSPLHF. The CDR3, as DNA: TGTGCCAGCAGCTTAGCGTTGGCAGGGGGTAATTCACCCCTCCACTTT. Filled out from reference TRBV7-9 and TRBJ1-6, the complete variable domain reads DTGVSQNPRHKITKRGQNVTFRCDPISEHNRLYWYRQTLGQGPEFLTYFQNEAQLEKSRLLSDRFSAERPKGSFSTLEIQRTEQGDSAMYLCASSLALAGGNSPLHFGNGTRLTVT.